The source of this T cell receptor (beta chain) is a study of blood T cell repertoires in COVID-19. The germline CDR1 and CDR2 sequences are SGDLS and YYNGEE. V was shortened by 3 bases and J by 4 bases, with 8 bases between the two germline ends. This CDR3 is built from 13 residues. Sequencing used immunoSEQ multiplex PCR; TCRdb keeps in-frame clones, though not all of them. The sample shows hundreds of thousands of clones, almost 90% of them seen only once. This TCR came from a woman between 70 and 85 years old with COVID-19, enrolled during active disease. Source material: peripheral blood. This chain connects TRBV9 to TRBJ1-5; no definite D call. CDR3 loop: CASSASPNQPQHF. In DNA form, the CDR3 reads TGTGCCAGCAGCGCGAGTCCTAATCAGCCCCAGCATTTT.